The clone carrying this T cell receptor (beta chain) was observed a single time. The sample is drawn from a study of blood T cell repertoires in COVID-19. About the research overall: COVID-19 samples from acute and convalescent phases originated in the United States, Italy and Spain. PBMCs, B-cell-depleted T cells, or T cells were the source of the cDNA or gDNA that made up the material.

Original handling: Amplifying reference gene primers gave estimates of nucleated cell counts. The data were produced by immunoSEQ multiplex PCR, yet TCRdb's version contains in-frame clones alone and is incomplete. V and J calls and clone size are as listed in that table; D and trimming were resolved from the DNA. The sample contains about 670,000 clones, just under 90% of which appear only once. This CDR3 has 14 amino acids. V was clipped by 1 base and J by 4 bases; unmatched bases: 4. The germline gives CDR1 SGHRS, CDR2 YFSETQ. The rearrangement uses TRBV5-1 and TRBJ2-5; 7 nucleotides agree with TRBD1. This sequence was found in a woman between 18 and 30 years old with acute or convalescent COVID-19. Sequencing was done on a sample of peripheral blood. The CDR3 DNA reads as TGCGCCAGCAGCTTGAGGGGGCTTGGAGAGACCCAGTACTTC. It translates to CASSLRGLGETQYF.